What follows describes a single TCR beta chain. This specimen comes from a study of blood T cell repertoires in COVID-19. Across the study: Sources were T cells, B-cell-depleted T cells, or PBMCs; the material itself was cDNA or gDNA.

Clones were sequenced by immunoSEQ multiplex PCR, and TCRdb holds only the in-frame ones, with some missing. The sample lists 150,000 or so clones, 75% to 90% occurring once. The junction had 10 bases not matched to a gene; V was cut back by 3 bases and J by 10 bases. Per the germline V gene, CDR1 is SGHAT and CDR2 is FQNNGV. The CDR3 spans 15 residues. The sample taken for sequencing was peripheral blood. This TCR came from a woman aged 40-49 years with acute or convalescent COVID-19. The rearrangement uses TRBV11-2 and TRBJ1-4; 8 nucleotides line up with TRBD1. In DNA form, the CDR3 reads TGTGCCAGCAGCTTGGACAGGGCTCATCAAGGAAAACTGTTTTTT. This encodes CASSLDRAHQGKLFF.